This T cell receptor beta chain was retrieved from a study of identical twins. Notes on the study in general: The study drew conclusions from cross-sectional statistical analysis, not from following the same donors.

Concerning this clonotype: The antigen remains undetermined.

The CDR3 is 16 amino acids. CDR1 and CDR2 (germline): SGHRS, YFSETQ. Trimming stripped 4 bases from V and 0 bases from J, with 17 bases between. One entry per CDR3 protein, called by TCRdb with MiXCR from the 5' RACE reads. The sample holds about 520,000 distinct CDR3 sequences; around 20% are singletons and the top ten take 0.8% to 1%. These same records also appear under a second study, on T cells expressing NK-cell markers. That report adds: Of CD8+ T cells, about 1.0-7.5% belonged to dominant NKG2C+ clonotypes in roughly 6 donors. Also leading the CD3+CD56-NKG2C+ fraction in several donors were these clonotypes.

This chain uses TRBV5-1 with TRBJ2-7; no clear D gene. This TCR derives from a woman in her late teens or twenties in good health. Sequenced material: CD4+ T cells sorted from blood. CDR3 sequence (DNA): TGCGCCAGCAGCGGGCGGCAGCCCCAAAGCTCCTACGAGCAGTACTTC. This translates into CASSGRQPQSSYEQYF.